The 9 T cell receptor beta chains presented below share a single source sample, sequenced in a study of T cells in Graves' hyperthyroidism and ophthalmopathy. Template material for amplifying TCR beta CDR3 regions consisted of RNA transcripts. Using the HTBI primer set, a first-round RT-PCR was run on the TCR CDR3. TCRdb reprocessed the multiplex PCR reads via MiXCR and lists one record per CDR3 protein. The data contain 600,000 to 650,000 distinct CDR3 sequences, 15% to 20% of them singletons. Sequenced material: blood. These receptors came from a young woman with Graves' hyperthyroidism.

This clonotype was observed a handful of times. V and J are TRBV28 and TRBJ1-4; 9 bases align to TRBD1. This CDR3 is 15 amino acids long. The V gene end was trimmed by 4 bases and the J gene end by 6 bases; junction bases not matched to a gene: 6. Germline CDR1 reads MDHEN; CDR2 reads SYDVKM. CDR3 region: CASSYPGQGDEKLFF. Here the CDR3 DNA reads TGTGCCAGCAGTTACCCGGGACAGGGAGATGAAAAACTGTTTTTT.

Notes on this clonotype: One end of the junction is discordant with germline, which a read error may explain. The genes are TRBV6-2 or TRBV6-3 and TRBJ2-7; D ambiguous. CDR1 is MNHEY and CDR2 is SVGEGT in the germline V gene. This CDR3 has 15 amino acids. The CDR3 coding sequence is TGTGCCAGCGGTCGGGCAGCCCAACCTGATTACGAGCAGCACTTC. Amino acids: CASGRAAQPDYEQHF.

This clonotype was recorded a few times. This rearrangement joins TRBV11-2 to TRBJ1-2; D is ambiguous. The V and J ends lost 5 bases and 1 base respectively, with 11 bases between them. The CDR3 length is 14 residues. Germline V CDR1 and CDR2: SGHAT, FQNNGV. The CDR3 loop is CASSPTWGNYGYTF. The DNA for the CDR3 is TGTGCCAGCAGCCCCACTTGGGGTAACTATGGCTACACCTTC. Full variable domain (rest looked up from reference TRBV11-2 and TRBJ1-2): EAGVAQSPRYKIIEKRQSVAFWCNPISGHATLYWYQQILGQGPKLLIQFQNNGVVDDSQLPKDRFSAERLKGVDSTLKIQPAKLEDSAVYLCASSPTWGNYGYTFGSGTRLTVV.

This clonotype was seen at least ten times. The chain links TRBV7-2 to TRBJ2-7, with D perhaps matching TRBD2 (5 bases). The V end was cut by 0 bases, the J end by 2 bases, with 11 bases between. Germline V CDR1 and CDR2: SGHTA, FQGNSA. The CDR3 runs 15 residues. CDR3 sequence (DNA): TGTGCCAGCAGCTTAGCGTTGAGGGCCGCCTACGAGCAGTACTTC. Protein product: CASSLALRAAYEQYF.

This clonotype was counted at least ten times. V is TRBV11-2 and J is TRBJ2-1; D is perhaps TRBD1 or TRBD2 (5 bases each). Germline values: CDR1 SGHAT, CDR2 FQNNGV. V lost 3 bases to trimming and J lost 4 bases, with 13 bases between them. This CDR3 contains 15 residues. In DNA, the CDR3 is TGTGCCAGCAGCTTCGAGGGGCCCCCTTACAATGAGCAGTTCTTC. It translates to CASSFEGPPYNEQFF.

This clonotype has at least ten counts. The genes are TRBV2 and TRBJ2-7; 10 bases are a match to TRBD1. Germline V CDR1 and CDR2: SNHLY, FYNNEI. V lost 10 bases to trimming and J lost 4 bases; unmatched junction nucleotides: 4. The CDR3 totals 12 residues. This CDR3 reads CATRDRGYEQYF. CDR3 sequence (DNA): TGTGCCACCCGGGACAGGGGTTACGAGCAGTACTTC.

This clonotype was observed many times. This rearrangement joins TRBV30 to TRBJ1-5; 10 bases fit TRBD1. V gave up 2 bases and J gave up 5 bases; unmatched junction bases: 3. The CDR3 is made up of 14 amino acids. Germline V gene data show CDR1 as GTSNPN and CDR2 as SVGIG (reference sequence). CDR3 in amino acids: CAWSPGQGHQPQHF. The CDR3 DNA reads TGTGCCTGGAGTCCGGGACAGGGGCATCAGCCCCAGCATTTT.

In its sample, this clonotype was seen many times. V is TRBV7-9 and J is TRBJ2-2; perhaps TRBD1 as D (5 bases). V dropped 8 bases and J dropped 1 base, with 8 bases sitting between them. The germline V gene has CDR1 SEHNR and CDR2 FQNEAQ (reference sequence). The CDR3 runs 13 residues. CDR3 amino acids: CASFGQNTGELFF. The CDR3, as DNA: TGTGCCAGCTTCGGACAGAACACCGGGGAGCTGTTTTTT. Supplemented by reference TRBV7-9 and TRBJ2-2, the full variable domain reads DTGVSQNPRHKITKRGQNVTFRCDPISEHNRLYWYRQTLGQGPEFLTYFQNEAQLEKSRLLSDRFSAERPKGSFSTLEIQRTEQGDSAMYLCASFGQNTGELFFGEGSRLTVL.

This clonotype appeared a few times. This sequence joins TRBV28 and TRBJ2-7; 8 bases line up with TRBD2. V was pared by 2 bases and J by 4 bases, with 7 bases of the junction left unmatched. Germline V gene data show CDR1 as MDHEN and CDR2 as SYDVKM. This CDR3 spans 15 amino acids. The CDR3 nucleotides are TGTGCCAGCAGTTTAAGGAGCGGGAGTCGTTACGAGCAGTACTTC. Encoded protein: CASSLRSGSRYEQYF. Supplemented by reference TRBV28 and TRBJ2-7, the full variable domain reads DVKVTQSSRYLVKRTGEKVFLECVQDMDHENMFWYRQDPGLGLRLIYFSYDVKMKEKGDIPEGYSVSREKKERFSLILESASTNQTSMYLCASSLRSGSRYEQYFGPGTRLTVT.